This TCR beta chain was profiled in a study of CXCR3-negative and CXCR3-positive naive CD8 T cells. This CDR3 is built from 16 residues. From germline, CDR1 is DFQATT and CDR2 SNEGSKA (reference sequence). Researchers prepared the TRB cDNA libraries using 5' RACE with UMI labels. After re-calling the 5' RACE reads, TCRdb lists one entry per CDR3 protein, DNA absent. The sample data list tens of thousands of distinct CDR3 sequences. This clonotype was sampled from a human donor in good health. Some clones in this sample may be carry-over from other donors' samples. This rearrangement joins TRBV20-1 to TRBJ2-2; TCRdb reports TRBD1, a call that lacks DNA to check it against. Material: memory CD8+ T cells from blood. This chain's CDR3 is CSASRQGPTNTGELFF.